The rows below give T cell receptor beta chains drawn from one sample of a study of T cell responses to AZD1222 COVID-19 vaccine. Sequenced by immunoSEQ multiplex PCR; TCRdb stores in-frame clones only, minus some. The table shows 80,000 to 90,000 clones, with about 89% occurring only once. The input for sequencing was peripheral blood, taken 28 days after the second AZD1222 dose. The source of these receptors is an adult who received the AZD1222 COVID-19 vaccine. Both conserved end residues are part of each CDR3. The D gene is left open where the match is weak. Only some rows state a clone size, as once, few, many or a class for expanded clones.

cdr3_nt cdr3_aa j_call v_call d_call clone_size
TGCGCCAGCAGCTCAACAGGGAGCTACATGAACACTGAAGCTTTCTTT CASSSTGSYMNTEAFF TRBJ1-1 TRBV5-1 NA NA
TGCGCCAGCAGCTTGAGGCACCCGTCTTTGGATACGCAGTATTTT CASSLRHPSLDTQYF TRBJ2-3 TRBV5-1 NA NA
TGTGCCAGCAGCCCCATTAGCGGGGCATACAATGAGCAGTTCTTC CASSPISGAYNEQFF TRBJ2-1 TRBV7-3 TRBD2 NA
TGCGCCAGCAGCTTCCGGGACACCCGTTACAATGAGCAGTTCTTC CASSFRDTRYNEQFF TRBJ2-1 TRBV5-1 NA NA
TGTGCCAGTAGTATACAGGGGACAATACCCTATGGCTACACCTTC CASSIQGTIPYGYTF TRBJ1-2 TRBV19 NA NA
TGTGCCAGCAGCTTATTGTCCATAGCGTCCACCGGGGAGCTGTTTTTT CASSLLSIASTGELFF TRBJ2-2 TRBV7-6 NA few
TGTGCCACCAGCAGAGGGGGGGGACAAACTGAAGCTTTCTTT CATSRGGGQTEAFF TRBJ1-1 TRBV15 NA NA
TGTGCCAGCAGCGTCCGCGCGGGGGGGTGGGCAGATACGCAGTATTTT CASSVRAGGWADTQYF TRBJ2-3 TRBV9 TRBD2 NA
TGCGCCAGCAGCTTGACCTACAGGGGAAACACTGAAGCTTTCTTT CASSLTYRGNTEAFF TRBJ1-1 TRBV5-1 TRBD1 NA
TGCAGCGTTCAGGACAGGGGCAATCAGCCCCAGCATTTT CSVQDRGNQPQHF TRBJ1-5 TRBV29-1 TRBD1 NA
TGTGCCATCAGGGACAGTTACGAGCAGTACTTC CAIRDSYEQYF TRBJ2-7 TRBV10-3 NA once
TGTGCCAGCGGACACCGGGACAGGGCCGCTCAAGCTTTCTTT CASGHRDRAAQAFF TRBJ1-1 TRBV6-5 TRBD1 once
TGTGCCAGCAGTCCTGACATAACTAATGAAAAACTGTTTTTT CASSPDITNEKLFF TRBJ1-4 TRBV3-1/TRBV3-2 NA NA
TGTGCCACCAGTTCGGCGGGCGGTGAAGCTTTCTTT CATSSAGGEAFF TRBJ1-1 TRBV24-1 NA few
TGTGCCAGCAGCCCCCTAGGGACAGATACGCAGTATTTT CASSPLGTDTQYF TRBJ2-3 TRBV7-9 NA NA
TGTGCCAGCCGCCTAGGGGAGTCCTACAATGAGCAGTTCTTC CASRLGESYNEQFF TRBJ2-1 TRBV27 NA NA
TGTGCCAGCTCACCCTCCTCTCAGGTCACCGGGGAGCTGTTTTTT CASSPSSQVTGELFF TRBJ2-2 TRBV18 NA NA
TGTGCCAGCAGGCTAAATCCTGCCCCCCTCCACTTT CASRLNPAPLHF TRBJ1-6 TRBV11-3 NA NA
TGTGCCAGCAGCTCGACGGACGGACCAACCTACGAGCAGTACTTC CASSSTDGPTYEQYF TRBJ2-7 TRBV7-9 NA NA
TGTGCCAGCAGTGAAGGGGAAGCAGGGAATGAAAAACTGTTTTTT CASSEGEAGNEKLFF TRBJ1-4 TRBV6-1 NA NA
TGCGCCAGCAGCCAAGGTTCCAGGGGAGTCCGGAACACTGAAGCTTTCTTT CASSQGSRGVRNTEAFF TRBJ1-1 TRBV4-1 NA NA
TGTGCCAGCAGCCGGATCTTGACGGGCGCACCCCTCCACTTT CASSRILTGAPLHF TRBJ1-6 TRBV3-1/TRBV3-2 NA NA
TGTGCCAGCAGCTGGCAGGGGGATTATTATGGCTACACCTTC CASSWQGDYYGYTF TRBJ1-2 TRBV5-5 TRBD1 NA